Presented here are 7 T cell receptor beta chains from one specimen sequenced in a study of blood T cell repertoires in COVID-19. Assay used: immunoSEQ multiplex PCR; TCRdb lists only in-frame clones, some missing. The table includes around 200,000 clones, around 85% detected once. The source material was peripheral blood. Every receptor here comes from a woman of 80 years or more with acute or convalescent COVID-19.

This clone was detected a few times. This chain uses TRBV29-1 with TRBJ1-1, with D possibly being TRBD1 (6 bases). This CDR3 comprises 16 residues. Germline V gene data show CDR1 as SQVTM and CDR2 as ANQGSEA. The germline V and J ends were trimmed by 5 bases and 0 bases, with 19 bases remaining between them. This chain's CDR3 is CSVSRDTRTLNTEAFF. The CDR3 region has the DNA TGCAGCGTTTCCCGGGACACACGAACCCTGAACACTGAAGCTTTCTTT.

In regard to this clone: Mismatch with germline at one junction end may stem from a read error. The rearrangement joins TRBV4-1 to TRBJ1-2; 7 bases are a match to TRBD1. The CDR3 sequence is 16 residues long. CDR1 and CDR2 (germline): MGHRA, YSYEKL. The CDR3 loop is CASSQGYVARQGRVSF. CDR3 sequence (DNA): TGCGCCAGCAGCCAAGGTTACGTAGCTCGACAGGGCCGAGTTTCCTTC.

The chain carries TRBV11-2 and TRBJ2-5, with no clear D. The CDR3 length is 13 residues. Trimming removed 4 bases from V and 5 bases from J, with 11 bases in between. Germline CDR1 reads SGHAT; CDR2 reads FQNNGV. The CDR3: CASSSIQLETQYF. In DNA, the CDR3 is TGTGCCAGCAGCTCCATACAATTGGAGACCCAGTACTTC.

The chain employs TRBV19 and TRBJ1-2; possible D gene TRBD1, 5 bases. Germline V gene data show CDR1 as LNHDA and CDR2 as SQIVND (reference sequence). V was shortened by 6 bases and J by 4 bases, with 9 bases between the two germline ends. This CDR3 region has 12 residues. The CDR3 DNA reads TGTGCCAGTAGCCCAGGGCCCTATGGCTACACCTTC. The encoded protein is CASSPGPYGYTF.

This chain links TRBV3-1 (or the pseudogene TRBV3-2) with TRBJ1-5, with D maybe TRBD1 (5 bases). Per germline, CDR1 LGHDT and CDR2 YNNKEL (reference sequence). The CDR3 loop spans 13 amino acids. Trimming left V 2 bases short and J 7 bases short, with 9 bases between. The CDR3 loop is CASSQWGEQPQHF. The CDR3 bases are TGTGCCAGCAGCCAATGGGGGGAACAGCCCCAGCATTTT.

The chain couples TRBV11-3 to TRBJ2-7; the D is unclear. This CDR3 contains 12 residues. Trimming shortened V by 3 bases and J by 3 bases, and 6 bases separated the two germline ends. The germline V gene encodes CDR1 SGHNT and CDR2 YENEEA. The CDR3 DNA reads TGTGCCAGCAGCTTGACTGGCTACGAGCAGTACTTC. Residues: CASSLTGYEQYF.

The chain links TRBV5-4 to TRBJ2-7, with D maybe TRBD1 (5 bases). The CDR3 spans 15 residues. Germline CDR1 reads SGHNT; CDR2 reads YYREEE (reference sequence). Trimming removed 4 bases at V and 2 bases at J, with 16 bases between. CDR3 coding DNA: TGTGCCAGCAGCCGTGACGGACAAATAACCTACGAGCAGTACTTC. It is translated as CASSRDGQITYEQYF. The full variable domain, with the rest looked up from reference TRBV5-4 and TRBJ2-7, is ETGVTQSPTHLIKTRGQQVTLRCSSQSGHNTVSWYQQALGQGPQFIFQYYREEENGRGNFPPRFSGLQFPNYSSELNVNALELDDSALYLCASSRDGQITYEQYFGPGTRLTVT.